The 11 T cell receptor beta chains given below trace back to one sample, sequenced in a study of OX40 agonist ivuxolimab in advanced cancers. TCRdb keeps only in-frame clones here, not all; method: immunoSEQ multiplex PCR. The sample consists of 77,000 or so clones, about nine tenths of them appearing once. This material consisted of CD4+ or CD8+ T cells sorted from blood, taken in a trial of the OX40 agonist ivuxolimab. The receptors were sampled from an adult with an advanced solid tumor such as melanoma, head and neck, liver or kidney cancer.

Here the CDR3 reads CASSLMGATNEKLFF. As DNA, the CDR3 is TGTGCCAGCAGTTTAATGGGGGCCACTAATGAAAAACTGTTTTTT. This chain uses TRBV27 with TRBJ1-4; possibly TRBD1 for D (6 bases). The CDR3 runs 15 residues. Between the trimmed V and J ends, which lost 2 bases and 2 bases, there was a span of 9 bases. Germline V lookup: CDR1 MNHEY, CDR2 SMNVEV (reference sequence).

The CDR3 DNA is TGTGCCACCAGCAGGGTCGGACTAGCGGTTTACAATGAGCAGTTCTTC. Protein sequence: CATSRVGLAVYNEQFF. V is TRBV15 and J is TRBJ2-1; 10 bases map to TRBD2. This CDR3 has 16 amino acids. Germline assignment: CDR1 LNHNV and CDR2 YYDKDF (reference sequence). After removal of 3 bases from V and 4 bases from J, the junction contained 6 bases not matched to a gene.

The chain couples TRBV18 to TRBJ2-5; D gene ambiguous. CDR3 length: 15 amino acids. The germline V and J ends were trimmed by 6 bases and 2 bases, with 16 bases remaining between them. The V gene's germline CDR1 is KGHSH and CDR2 LQKENI. Here the CDR3 DNA reads TGTGCCAGCTCGCCTCGCTCGGACGCTCAAGAGACCCAGTACTTC. Translated: CASSPRSDAQETQYF.

The V gene is TRBV7-3, the J gene TRBJ2-7; TRBD1 agrees at 9 bases. The CDR3 totals 16 residues. The J segment lost 2 bases and the V segment lost 4 bases, leaving 9 bases of the junction unmatched. CDR1 SGHTA and CDR2 FQGTGA come from the germline V gene. CDR3 sequence reads: CASSSKTGTGPYEQYF. DNA for the CDR3: TGTGCCAGCAGCTCAAAAACCGGGACAGGGCCCTACGAGCAGTACTTC.

V is TRBV5-6 and J is TRBJ2-5; 11 nucleotides agree with TRBD2. Looked up from germline, CDR1 is SGHDT and CDR2 is YYEEEE. The ends lost 0 bases at V and 2 bases at J; junction bases unmatched: 3. The CDR3 loop spans 16 amino acids. The DNA for the CDR3 is TGTGCCAGCAGCTTGGGACTAGCGGGGCTACAAGAGACCCAGTACTTC. The encoded protein is CASSLGLAGLQETQYF. The entire variable domain, with the rest obtained from reference TRBV5-6 and TRBJ2-5, is as follows: DAGVTQSPTHLIKTRGQQVTLRCSPKSGHDTVSWYQQALGQGPQFIFQYYEEEERQRGNFPDRFSGHQFPNYSSELNVNALLLGDSALYLCASSLGLAGLQETQYFGPGTRLLVL.

This rearrangement joins TRBV29-1 to TRBJ1-1; tentative D call: TRBD1 (6 bases). The V end lost 5 bases, the J end lost 1 base, and 11 bases lay between the germline ends. CDR3 length equals 13 residues. Germline-derived CDR1 and CDR2 are SQVTM and ANQGSEA. The CDR3, as DNA: TGCAGCGTTCTAGGGGGGTCGAACACTGAAGCTTTCTTT. It is translated as CSVLGGSNTEAFF.

The chain links TRBV19 to TRBJ1-6; 10 bases are shared with TRBD1. J lost 9 bases, V lost 6 bases, and 5 bases had no gene match. Germline V CDR1 and CDR2: LNHDA, SQIVND (reference sequence). The CDR3 sequence is 14 residues long. CDR3 bases: TGTGCCAGTAGAGCGGGACAGGGGCCTTCACCCCTCCACTTT. Its protein is CASRAGQGPSPLHF.

This clone was found a few times. The V gene is TRBV19, the J gene TRBJ1-5; no clear D gene. Trimming left V 11 bases short and J 3 bases short, with 14 bases between. Germline CDR1 is LNHDA and CDR2 is SQIVND (reference sequence). The CDR3 contains 13 residues. The CDR3 region is CACALLVNQPQHF. CDR3 bases: TGTGCCTGTGCTCTCTTGGTCAATCAGCCCCAGCATTTT.

The chain couples TRBV15 to TRBJ2-2; D not certain. The CDR3 sequence is 17 residues long. Trimming removed 0 bases from V and 3 bases from J, with 14 bases in between. Germline V CDR1 and CDR2: LNHNV, YYDKDF (reference sequence). CDR3 bases: TGTGCCACCAGCAGAGATCCTCAGATAGGCTACACCGGGGAGCTGTTTTTT. Translation: CATSRDPQIGYTGELFF.

This chain links TRBV18 with TRBJ1-1, with TRBD1 as a possible D gene (5 bases). The germline CDR1 and CDR2 sequences are KGHSH and LQKENI. The length of the CDR3 is 13 residues. The V end was cut by 6 bases, the J end by 3 bases, with 11 bases between. The CDR3 reads CASSVSGYTEAFF. Written as DNA, the CDR3 is TGTGCCAGCTCCGTCTCAGGGTACACTGAAGCTTTCTTT.

CDR3 region: CASSGGLLVNEQFF. CDR3 bases: TGTGCCAGCAGTGGCGGGTTGTTGGTAAATGAGCAGTTCTTC. The chain is built from TRBV13 and TRBJ2-1; possible D gene TRBD2, 5 bases. The CDR3 runs to 14 residues. V shed 6 bases and J shed 7 bases, with 16 bases lying between them. Per the germline V gene, CDR1 is PRHDT and CDR2 is FYEKMQ (reference sequence).